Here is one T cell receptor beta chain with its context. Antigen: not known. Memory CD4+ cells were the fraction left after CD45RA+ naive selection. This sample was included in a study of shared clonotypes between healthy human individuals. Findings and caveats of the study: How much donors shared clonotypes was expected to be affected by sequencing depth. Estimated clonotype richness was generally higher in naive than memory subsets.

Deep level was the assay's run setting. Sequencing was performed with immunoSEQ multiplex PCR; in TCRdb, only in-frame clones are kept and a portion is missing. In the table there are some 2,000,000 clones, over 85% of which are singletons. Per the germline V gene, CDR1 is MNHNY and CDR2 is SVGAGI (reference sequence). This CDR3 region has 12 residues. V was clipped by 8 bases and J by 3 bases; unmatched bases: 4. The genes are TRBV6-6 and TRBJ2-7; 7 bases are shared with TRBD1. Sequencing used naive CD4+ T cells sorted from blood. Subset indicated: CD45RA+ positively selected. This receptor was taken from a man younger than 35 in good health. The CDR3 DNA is TGTGCCAGCCTGGGACAGATCTACGAGCAGTACTTC. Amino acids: CASLGQIYEQYF.